The source of this T cell receptor (beta chain) is a study of T cell therapy after organ transplantation. Study in general: Responders numbered eight and nonresponders two among approximately ten patients. General study results and limits: Confounding by concurrent antirejection or antiviral medications was not assessed.

Only in-frame clones appear in the TCRdb table, and some are missing; sequencing was by immunoSEQ multiplex PCR. The table shows around 50,000 clones, with approximately 94% occurring only once. Trimming cost V 2 bases and J 1 base, with 5 bases left between them. CDR3 length: 13 amino acids. CDR1 and CDR2 from the germline V gene are MNHEY and SVGAGI. With regard to this clone: As yet, its antigen is unknown.

The sample was CD8+ T cells from blood, taken before autologous CMV-specific T cell therapy. The receptor was isolated from a human patient who had received a solid organ transplant and had CMV disease. The chain links TRBV6-5 to TRBJ2-5, with no clear D. Here the CDR3 reads CASSYRPQETQYF. DNA of the CDR3: TGTGCCAGCAGTTACCGACCCCAAGAGACCCAGTACTTC.